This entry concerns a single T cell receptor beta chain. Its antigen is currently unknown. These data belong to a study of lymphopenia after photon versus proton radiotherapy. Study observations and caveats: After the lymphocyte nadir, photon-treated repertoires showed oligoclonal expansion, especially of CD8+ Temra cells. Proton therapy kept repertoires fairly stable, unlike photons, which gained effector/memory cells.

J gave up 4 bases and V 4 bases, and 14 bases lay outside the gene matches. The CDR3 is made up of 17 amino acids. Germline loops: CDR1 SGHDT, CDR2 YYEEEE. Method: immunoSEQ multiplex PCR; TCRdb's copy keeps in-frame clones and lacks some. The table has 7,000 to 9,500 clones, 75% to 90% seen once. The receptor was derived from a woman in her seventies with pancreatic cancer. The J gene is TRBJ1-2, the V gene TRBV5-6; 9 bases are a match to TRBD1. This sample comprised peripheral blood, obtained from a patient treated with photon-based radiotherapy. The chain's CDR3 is CASSRDRDRDSGYGYTF. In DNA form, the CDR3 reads TGTGCCAGCAGCCGAGACCGGGACAGGGATTCCGGCTATGGCTACACCTTC.